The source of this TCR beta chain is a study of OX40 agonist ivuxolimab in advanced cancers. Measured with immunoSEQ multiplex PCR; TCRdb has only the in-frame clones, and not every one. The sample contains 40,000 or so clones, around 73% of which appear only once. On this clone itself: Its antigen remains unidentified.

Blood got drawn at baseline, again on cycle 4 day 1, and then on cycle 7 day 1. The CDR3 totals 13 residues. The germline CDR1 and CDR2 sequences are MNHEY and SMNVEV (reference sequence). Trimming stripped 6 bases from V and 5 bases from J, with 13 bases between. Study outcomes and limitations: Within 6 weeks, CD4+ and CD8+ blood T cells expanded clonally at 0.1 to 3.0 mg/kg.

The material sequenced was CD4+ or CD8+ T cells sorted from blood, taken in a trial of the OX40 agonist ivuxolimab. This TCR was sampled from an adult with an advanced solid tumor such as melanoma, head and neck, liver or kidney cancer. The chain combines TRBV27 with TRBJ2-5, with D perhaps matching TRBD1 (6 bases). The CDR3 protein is CASRGATQETQYF. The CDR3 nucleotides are TGTGCCAGCAGGGGGGCAACACAGGAGACCCAGTACTTC.